This T cell receptor beta chain stems from a study of a mutant IDH1 vaccine in newly diagnosed glioma (dated by TCRdb to the early 2020s). In the study overall: Vaccination was initiated 4-6 weeks after radiotherapy alone, or concurrently with temozolomide cycles in the chemotherapy-containing groups. Prior to enrollment, standard therapy consisting of radiotherapy alone, temozolomide alone, or radiochemotherapy with temozolomide had been administered to patients, with the combination being received by most patients. Of the approximately 35 treated patients, approximately 62% were male and about 40% were female, and the mean age was approximately 39 years. Peripheral blood was drawn at six visits: V03 (baseline), V05, V07, V10, V12 and V13. The week-35 safety follow-up took place at visit V12, and the week-47 end of study took place at visit V13. Longitudinal TCRB deep sequencing was done for 25 to 30 treated patients, wherever samples were available for exploratory analyses.

The CDR3 spans 15 residues, from the cysteine through the phenylalanine. Only the CDR3 region is kept as DNA, spanning 45 bases read in frame from base 1. The germline V gene sets CDR1 to MDHEN and CDR2 to SYDVKM. The V and J ends are trimmed by 4 bases and 0 bases, leaving 13 bases between them. What the work shows at the level of the full study, not this receptor alone: Selection of PBMC samples for TCRB deep sequencing was based on availability. No apparent relationship was observed between pseudoprogression and alterations in the top peripheral T cell clonotypes detected by TCRB sequencing. Vaccine-induced immune responses across multiple MHC alleles were detected in around 92% of patients. It was noted by the authors that analyses of patient blood samples could not be reproduced owing to sample limitations.

The method was the immunoSEQ multiplex PCR assay. Rearranged TCR beta chain sequences were amplified with the hsTCRB Kit following the manufacturer's protocol. An Illumina MiSeq was used to sequence the TCRB libraries. The published analysis was carried out like this. The proprietary platform of the kit vendor was used for demultiplexing, trimming and gene mapping. As stored in TCRdb, this immuneACCESS dataset retains in-frame rearrangements with V and J assigned. A fraction of the clones does not appear; measured against another copy, unresolved V genes explain less than half of the discrepancy, and the remainder lacks a known reason. The V and J calls and clone size come from that table; D and trimming were worked out from the DNA. Recorded for this sample are nearly 50,000 clones; about 88% of them occurred a single time. Around 4.7% of the sample belongs to the ten largest clones. The time point label of this sample denotes: week 47, end of study. Each vaccine dose was 300 ug of a 20-mer mutant IDH1 peptide in Montanide, given subcutaneously with topical imiquimod. Patients received eight vaccinations in weeks 1, 3, 5, 7, 11, 15, 19 and 23, corresponding to visits V03 through V10. The donors had newly diagnosed IDH1-mutant astrocytomas of WHO grade 3 or 4 that showed loss of nuclear ATRX. The samples were drawn from NOA16, a multicentre, single-arm, open-label phase I trial in Germany that tested a mutant IDH1 peptide vaccine in humans for the first time. The DNeasy Blood and Tissue Kit was used to extract genomic DNA from EDTA blood for TCRB sequencing.

Concerning this clone itself: What this receptor recognizes is not known. The record has no base qualities; no much larger clone is one base away.

The TCR was taken from a woman younger than 45 with glioma. Some clones in this sample may be carry-over from other donors' samples. This chain joins TRBV28 to TRBJ2-7; the D region is possibly TRBD1 or TRBD2, each matching across 5 bases. This material consisted of PBMCs, taken from a glioma patient whose treatment included an IDH1 peptide vaccine. The CDR3 reads CASSWGRLSSYEQYF. The sequenced DNA: TGTGCCAGCAGTTGGGGACGGCTTAGCTCCTACGAGCAGTACTTC.